The 3 T cell receptor beta chains below come from one sample, sequenced in a study. Each CDR3 protein is one row after TCRdb ran MiXCR on the 5' RACE reads. The profile covers about 32,000 distinct CDR3 sequences, with roughly 24% appearing a single time and 4.3% taken by the ten largest. Material: memory CD4+ T cells sorted from blood. Subset defined: memory CD4+ T cells, CD4+CD45RO+CD25-. The receptors derive from a female donor with breast cancer.

J is TRBJ2-7 and V is TRBV9; D may be TRBD2 (7 bases). Germline CDR1 is SGDLS and CDR2 is YYNGEE. CDR3 length: 15 residues. Trimming removed 0 bases at V and 3 bases at J, with 13 bases between. The CDR3 DNA is TGTGCCAGCAGCGTAGCTCGGGGGGCAGGCTACGAGCAGTACTTC. As protein: CASSVARGAGYEQYF.

This clonotype was found once. In this CDR3 the conserved last residue, phenylalanine or tryptophan, is missing, so a read error is likely. The CDR3 coding sequence is TGTGCCAGCAGCCTGAAGGTCTACACCGGGGAGCTGTTTCTT. Amino acid sequence: CASSLKVYTGELFL. The chain employs TRBV7-9 and TRBJ2-2; D unresolved. Germline CDR1 reads SEHNR; CDR2 reads FQNEAQ (reference sequence). This CDR3 region has 14 residues. V shed 5 bases and J shed 3 bases, with 10 bases lying between them.

This clonotype showed up just a few times. This chain joins TRBV5-6 and TRBJ2-7, with a possible D match to TRBD2 (5 bases). Trimming took 6 bases from V and 4 from J, leaving 17 bases between them. CDR1 is SGHDT, CDR2 YYEEEE, per germline. CDR3 length: 14 amino acids. This CDR3 reads CASTEGPYTYEQYF. CDR3 nucleotides: TGTGCCAGCACAGAGGGCCCCTATACGTACGAGCAGTACTTC.